These 2 T cell receptor beta chains were all obtained from the same sample, sequenced in a study of blood T cell repertoires in COVID-19. Sequencing was performed with immunoSEQ multiplex PCR; in TCRdb, only in-frame clones are kept and a portion is missing. Among 250,000 to 400,000 clones listed, 90% were seen once. The sequenced sample was PBMCs or T cells enriched from blood (not recorded which). The source of these receptors is a man aged 60 to 69 who had recovered from COVID-19.

The rearrangement joins TRBV2 to TRBJ2-1; 7 bases map to TRBD1. The CDR3 totals 13 residues. Trimming cost V 6 bases and J 6 bases; bases outside gene matches: 5. Germline CDR1 is SNHLY and CDR2 is FYNNEI. The CDR3 nucleotides are TGTGCCAGCAGGGAGGACAGGCTCAATGAGCAGTTCTTC. Translated: CASREDRLNEQFF.

The chain links TRBV6-5 to TRBJ1-1; D might be TRBD1 (6 bases). From germline, CDR1 is MNHEY and CDR2 SVGAGI. This CDR3 has 15 residues. Trimming pared 4 bases from V and 2 bases from J, leaving 14 bases between. CDR3 coding DNA: TGTGCCAGCAGTTGGGGGCAGTATAGAAACACTGAAGCTTTCTTT. Encoded protein: CASSWGQYRNTEAFF.